These 16 T cell receptor beta chains originate from one sample sequenced in a study of CD8+CD57+ T cells in acquired aplastic anemia. It was genomic DNA that served as the template for profiling TCR beta VDJ and CDR3. TCRdb called the reads again in MiXCR, with one record for every CDR3 protein. The sample has 100,000 to 120,000 distinct CDR3 sequences, around 53% seen once. Sequencing input: sorted CD4+, CD8+, or CD8+CD57+ T cells (not recorded which) from PBMCs. The receptors were sampled from a human donor in good health, serving as a control.

The rearrangement links TRBV15 to TRBJ2-5; the D is unclear. Judging by the DNA end, TRBJ2-7 fits better; the J call may be wrong. Germline V CDR1 and CDR2: LNHNV, YYDKDF (reference sequence). The length of the CDR3 is 15 residues. In DNA form, the CDR3 reads TGTGCCACCAGCAGAGAGGAGACGCCTACCTACGAGCAGTACTTC. It is translated as CATSREETPTYEQYF.

About this clonotype: The junction shows a germline mismatch at one end, possibly a read error. J is TRBJ2-3 and V is TRBV10-2, with D possibly TRBD2 on 6 matching bases. CDR1 WSHSY and CDR2 SAAADI come from the germline V gene. The CDR3 is 14 residues long. The CDR3 loop reads CASSLAEGGDEQYF. Here the CDR3 DNA reads TGTGCCAGCAGCTTAGCGGAAGGTGGGGATGAGCAGTATTTT.

The chain is built from TRBV25-1 and TRBJ1-1; the D is unclear. V lost 0 bases and J 10 bases, leaving 12 bases between the germline ends. CDR3 length equals 13 residues. The germline gives CDR1 MGHDK, CDR2 SYGVNS. The CDR3 DNA follows: TGTGCCAGCAGTGAATATTTGGGAGAAAGAGCTTTCTTT. This codes for CASSEYLGERAFF.

A remark on this clonotype: An end of the junction differs from the germline gene, which may be a read error. The CDR3 region has the DNA TGCGCCCGCAGTGAGTCGAATCAGGACGAGGGGCCCCAGCATTTT. Translation: CARSESNQDEGPQHF. The chain has TRBV10-2 and TRBJ1-5, with unresolved D. CDR1 is WSHSY, CDR2 SAAADI, per germline. The CDR3 is 15 residues long.

This chain connects TRBV19 to TRBJ1-5; D may be TRBD1 (6 bases). V was shortened by 3 bases and J by 0 bases, with 9 bases between the two germline ends. Germline CDR1 LNHDA, CDR2 SQIVND (reference sequence). This CDR3 has 15 amino acids. The CDR3 sequence is CASSIRQDSNQPQHF. In DNA form, the CDR3 reads TGTGCCAGTAGTATCCGACAGGATAGCAATCAGCCCCAGCATTTT. Full variable domain (remainder filled in from reference TRBV19 and TRBJ1-5): DGGITQSPKYLFRKEGQNVTLSCEQNLNHDAMYWYRQDPGQGLRLIYYSQIVNDFQKGDIAEGYSVSREKKESFPLTVTSAQKNPTAFYLCASSIRQDSNQPQHFGDGTRLSIL.

Many counts were recorded for this clonotype. The gene calls are TRBV6-1 and TRBJ2-7, with D hard to call. The germline V gene has CDR1 MNHNS and CDR2 SASEGT. Trimming left V 6 bases short and J 5 bases short, with 11 bases between. This CDR3 region has 12 residues. The CDR3 nucleotides read TGTGCCAGCAGGGGCGACATCCACGAGCAGTACTTC. The encoded protein is CASRGDIHEQYF.

The V gene is TRBV19, the J gene TRBJ1-1; unclear D gene. Germline V CDR1 and CDR2: LNHDA, SQIVND (reference sequence). This CDR3 is 14 amino acids long. With 3 bases removed from V and 0 bases from J, the gap between germline ends came to 8 bases. The CDR3 here is CASSIGQLNTEAFF. CDR3 bases: TGTGCCAGTAGTATCGGGCAGTTGAACACTGAAGCTTTCTTT. The variable domain in full, with the rest retrieved from reference TRBV19 and TRBJ1-1, is DGGITQSPKYLFRKEGQNVTLSCEQNLNHDAMYWYRQDPGQGLRLIYYSQIVNDFQKGDIAEGYSVSREKKESFPLTVTSAQKNPTAFYLCASSIGQLNTEAFFGQGTRLTVV.

About this clonotype itself: A read error may account for a junction end that differs from germline. V and J are TRBV29-1 and TRBJ2-7; D remains ambiguous. There are 13 residues in the CDR3. Per germline, CDR1 SQVTM and CDR2 ANQGSEA. CDR3 DNA: TGCAGCATCGGTTTCCCAAACTCCCACGAGCAGTACTTC. Encoded protein: CSIGFPNSHEQYF.

This clonotype is medium-sized by share. V gene TRBV25-1 combines with J gene TRBJ2-7; TRBD1 agrees at 7 bases. The CDR3 totals 21 residues. After removal of 4 bases from V and 6 bases from J, the junction contained 30 bases not matched to a gene. Germline assignment: CDR1 MGHDK and CDR2 SYGVNS. CDR3 coding DNA: TGTGCCAGCAGTGCTTGCTCGCCCCGCGACAGGGACAGCCCCGAGGATGGCGAGCAGTACTTC. Translating it yields CASSACSPRDRDSPEDGEQYF.

This clonotype was seen only a few times. In nucleotides, the CDR3 is TGTGCCAGTAGTATTCTAGCCCAGTACAATGAGCAGTTCTTC. The encoded protein is CASSILAQYNEQFF. This chain uses TRBV19 with TRBJ2-1; TRBD2 is a possible D gene (5 bases). The germline CDR1 and CDR2 sequences are LNHDA and SQIVND (reference sequence). This CDR3 has 14 amino acids. Trimming removed 3 bases at V and 4 bases at J, with 10 bases between.

This chain joins TRBV19 and TRBJ1-6, with TRBD1 identical over 7 bases. V lost 9 bases and J lost 7; bases outside the gene matches: 9. Germline-derived CDR1 and CDR2 are LNHDA and SQIVND (reference sequence). This CDR3 contains 14 residues. The CDR3 region has the DNA TGTGCCAGCCATGAGGGACAGACAAATTCACCCCTCCACTTT. It is translated as CASHEGQTNSPLHF.

A word on this clonotype: One junction end disagrees with the germline gene, perhaps due to a read error. CDR3 DNA: TGCGCCCGCAGCCAAGGACTGCGGGGGGCTTCACCCCTCCACTTT. Translating gives CARSQGLRGASPLHF. V and J are TRBV4-3 and TRBJ1-6, with D tentatively TRBD1 (6 bases). The germline V gene encodes CDR1 LGHNA and CDR2 YSLEER. The CDR3 spans 15 residues.

This clonotype was seen repeatedly, ten times or more. V is TRBV19 and J is TRBJ2-5, with D hard to call. The CDR3 is 11 amino acids. The germline CDR1 and CDR2 sequences are LNHDA and SQIVND (reference sequence). V lost 4 bases, J lost 1 base, and 1 base lay in between. The CDR3: CASSTQETQYF. For the CDR3, the DNA is TGTGCCAGTAGTACCCAAGAGACCCAGTACTTC.

The chain's CDR3 is CASRSGTKNIQYF. CDR3 in DNA: TGTGCCAGCAGATCTGGGACCAAAAACATTCAGTACTTC. The rearrangement joins TRBV25-1 to TRBJ2-4, with no clear D. The CDR3 totals 13 residues. The V end was cut by 6 bases, the J end by 2 bases, with 8 bases between. Germline CDR1 is MGHDK and CDR2 is SYGVNS.

The rearrangement uses TRBV15 and TRBJ2-3; 10 bases agree with TRBD1. Losses at the gene ends were 2 bases for V and 1 base for J; bases not matched to a gene: 3. Germline loops: CDR1 LNHNV, CDR2 YYDKDF (reference sequence). CDR3 length: 16 amino acids. The CDR3 sequence is CATSRRDRGGTDTQYF. The CDR3 bases are TGTGCCACCAGCAGAAGGGACAGGGGCGGCACAGATACGCAGTATTTT.

The V and J genes are TRBV2 and TRBJ2-2; D remains unclear. CDR3 length: 14 residues. Trimming stripped 4 bases from V and 1 base from J, with 7 bases between. Germline CDR1 SNHLY, CDR2 FYNNEI. The CDR3 region is CASSGSRNTGELFF. CDR3 nucleotide sequence: TGTGCCAGCAGTGGGTCAAGGAACACCGGGGAGCTGTTTTTT.